These 26 T cell receptor beta chains were sequenced from one sample in a study of cytomegalovirus exposure and HLA in healthy donors. In the PCR, 60 Vbeta and 13 Jbeta primers were used. Produced via immunoSEQ multiplex PCR; TCRdb's table is partial and in-frame only. This table holds roughly 130,000 clones, 74% found once. The source material was PBMCs. These receptors were collected from a woman aged 50 to 60 in good health and CMV-seropositive.

This chain links TRBV27 with TRBJ2-7, with D tentatively TRBD2 (5 bases). CDR1 is MNHEY and CDR2 is SMNVEV in the germline V gene (reference sequence). Trimming took off 3 bases at V and 7 bases at J, with 13 bases between the two ends. CDR3 length: 13 residues. The CDR3 protein is CASSFAGSTEQYF. As DNA, the CDR3 is TGTGCCAGCAGTTTCGCGGGTTCTACGGAGCAGTACTTC.

The DNA of the CDR3 is TGTGCCAGCAGCTTAGCAGCCGGGACACTAGAAGCTTTCTTT. As protein: CASSLAAGTLEAFF. V gene TRBV7-2 combines with J gene TRBJ1-1; a possible D gene is TRBD1 (6 bases). The CDR3 loop spans 14 amino acids. V was shortened by 0 bases and J by 8 bases, with 13 bases between the two germline ends. Looked up from germline, CDR1 is SGHTA and CDR2 is FQGNSA.

The J gene is TRBJ2-7, the V gene TRBV18; unclear D gene. Deletions cut 3 bases from V and 4 bases from J, with 7 bases between. Germline CDR1 is KGHSH and CDR2 is LQKENI. This CDR3 is 12 amino acids long. CDR3 amino acids: CASSPERYEQYF. As DNA, the CDR3 is TGTGCCAGCTCACCTGAGAGATACGAGCAGTACTTC.

V usage is TRBV7-8 and J usage is TRBJ1-2; D not certain. This CDR3 has 14 amino acids. V lost 1 base, J lost 1 base, and 7 bases lay in between. Germline V lookup: CDR1 SGHVS, CDR2 FQNEAQ. This chain's CDR3 is CASSLGAGNYGYTF. The CDR3 nucleotides read TGTGCCAGCAGCTTAGGCGCCGGTAACTATGGCTACACCTTC. Variable domain in full (rest from reference TRBV7-8 and TRBJ1-2): GAGVSQSPRYKVAKRGQDVALRCDPISGHVSLFWYQQALGQGPEFLTYFQNEAQLDKSGLPSDRFFAERPEGSVSTLKIQRTQQEDSAVYLCASSLGAGNYGYTFGSGTRLTVV.

The chain joins TRBV6-1 to TRBJ2-5, with TRBD1 matching over 8 bases. The V gene's germline CDR1 is MNHNS and CDR2 SASEGT. The CDR3 runs to 14 residues. With 9 bases clipped from V and 1 base from J, the junction kept 7 bases outside the gene matches. CDR3 bases: TGTGCCAGTGTACTTGGGACAGGCCAAGAGACCCAGTACTTC. Encoded protein: CASVLGTGQETQYF.

V and J are TRBV5-6 and TRBJ2-1; no firm D call. The CDR3 has 13 amino acids. CDR1 is SGHDT and CDR2 is YYEEEE in the germline V gene. The V end was cut by 2 bases, the J end by 1 base, with 4 bases between. DNA for the CDR3: TGTGCCAGCAGCTTCGAGTCCTACAATGAGCAGTTCTTC. As protein: CASSFESYNEQFF.

The rearrangement uses TRBV4-2 and TRBJ2-5; D might be TRBD2 (5 bases). Germline CDR1 reads LGHNA; CDR2 reads YNFKEQ. This CDR3 spans 12 amino acids. Deletions cut 1 base from V and 5 bases from J, with 5 bases between. The DNA of the CDR3 is TGTGCCAGCAGCCAAGGGACTGAGACCCAGTACTTC. Amino acid sequence: CASSQGTETQYF.

The chain uses TRBV7-9 and TRBJ2-3, with D possibly matching TRBD1 (6 bases). Germline CDR1 and CDR2: SEHNR and FQNEAQ (reference sequence). Trimming took off 8 bases at V and 2 bases at J, with 11 bases between the two ends. This CDR3 is built from 13 residues. The CDR3 protein is CASERDTTDTQYF. CDR3 bases: TGTGCCAGCGAGAGGGACACCACAGATACGCAGTATTTT.

The chain combines TRBV6-4 with TRBJ1-2, with D perhaps TRBD1 (6 bases). CDR3 size: 16 residues. From germline, CDR1 is MRHNA and CDR2 SNTAGT. Trimming shortened V by 2 bases and J by 3 bases, and 16 bases separated the two germline ends. The CDR3: CASSDGTRLLDYGYTF. DNA of the CDR3: TGTGCCAGCAGTGACGGGACAAGACTGCTTGACTATGGCTACACCTTC.

The J gene is TRBJ1-5, the V gene TRBV27; D is perhaps TRBD1 (5 bases). The CDR3 extends over 14 amino acids. Germline V CDR1 and CDR2: MNHEY, SMNVEV (reference sequence). V lost 3 bases and J 6 bases, leaving 12 bases between the germline ends. The CDR3 DNA reads TGTGCCAGCAGTTTCCGTCGGGGGGGTCAGCCCCAGCATTTT. This encodes CASSFRRGGQPQHF.

For this clone: This specimen includes other DNA sequences encoding the same CDR3. V gene TRBV6-5 combines with J gene TRBJ1-5; TRBD1 aligns across 7 bases. Looked up from germline, CDR1 is MNHEY and CDR2 is SVGAGI. CDR3 size: 14 residues. Germline trimming cut 6 bases from V and 6 bases from J; bases unmatched to any gene: 8. The CDR3 nucleotides read TGTGCCAGCAGCTACCGCCAGGGGGGTCAGCCCCAGCATTTT. Translation gives CASSYRQGGQPQHF.

The J gene is TRBJ1-1, the V gene TRBV11-2; TRBD1 is a possible D gene (6 bases). The V gene lost 6 bases and the J gene lost 0 bases, with 14 bases spanning the gap. The CDR3 covers 15 residues. Per the germline V gene, CDR1 is SGHAT and CDR2 is FQNNGV. Here the CDR3 reads CASRIRGQLNTEAFF. The CDR3 DNA reads as TGTGCCAGCAGGATACGAGGACAGCTGAACACTGAAGCTTTCTTT.

J is TRBJ2-3 and V is TRBV5-5; perhaps TRBD2 as D (6 bases). V lost 1 base and J lost 11, with 8 bases in between. The CDR3 runs to 11 residues. Germline assignment: CDR1 SGHKS and CDR2 YYEKEE (reference sequence). The CDR3 coding sequence is TGTGCCAGCAGCTTGACGGGACTGCAGTATTTT. Its translation: CASSLTGLQYF.

This clone was seen a single time. This rearrangement joins TRBV28 to TRBJ2-1; D is unclear. CDR3 length: 15 residues. Germline assignment: CDR1 MDHEN and CDR2 SYDVKM. V lost 1 base to trimming and J lost 2 bases, with 9 bases between them. The CDR3: CASSLLQETYNEQFF. The CDR3 DNA is TGTGCCAGCAGTTTATTGCAGGAAACCTACAATGAGCAGTTCTTC. Together with reference TRBV28 and TRBJ2-1, the CDR3 gives the full variable domain: DVKVTQSSRYLVKRTGEKVFLECVQDMDHENMFWYRQDPGLGLRLIYFSYDVKMKEKGDIPEGYSVSREKKERFSLILESASTNQTSMYLCASSLLQETYNEQFFGPGTRLTVL.

This clone was detected a few times. This same CDR3 is encoded by further DNA sequences in the sample. The gene calls are TRBV5-1 and TRBJ1-5, with D perhaps matching TRBD1 (6 bases). V was clipped by 0 bases and J by 6 bases, with 7 bases between them. The CDR3 consists of 13 residues. CDR1 is SGHRS, CDR2 YFSETQ, per germline. The CDR3 DNA follows: TGCGCCAGCAGCTTGGACAGGGCTCAGCCCCAGCATTTT. It codes for CASSLDRAQPQHF. Variable domain in full (rest from reference TRBV5-1 and TRBJ1-5): KAGVTQTPRYLIKTRGQQVTLSCSPISGHRSVSWYQQTPGQGLQFLFEYFSETQRNKGNFPGRFSGRQFSNSRSEMNVSTLELGDSALYLCASSLDRAQPQHFGDGTRLSIL.

The chain has TRBV5-1 and TRBJ2-7; D may be TRBD1 (6 bases). This CDR3 is built from 14 residues. V lost 2 bases to trimming and J lost 0 bases, with 9 bases between them. Germline CDR1 is SGHRS and CDR2 is YFSETQ. As DNA, the CDR3 is TGCGCCAGCAGCTTCGACAGGTTCTCCTACGAGCAGTACTTC. Residues: CASSFDRFSYEQYF.

This clone was picked up a small number of times. V is TRBV5-6 and J is TRBJ1-4; TRBD1 aligns across 12 bases. Germline loops: CDR1 SGHDT, CDR2 YYEEEE. The CDR3 contains 15 residues. V was clipped by 0 bases and J by 8 bases; unmatched bases: 2. CDR3 coding DNA: TGTGCCAGCAGCTTGGCCGGGACAGGGGGCGAAAAACTGTTTTTT. This gives the protein CASSLAGTGGEKLFF.

The V and J genes are TRBV7-6 and TRBJ1-1; no firm D call. This CDR3 is 14 amino acids long. The V and J ends lost 3 bases and 5 bases respectively, with 13 bases between them. Per germline, CDR1 SGHVS and CDR2 FNYEAQ. CDR3 in amino acids: CASSFSTAVTEAFF. CDR3 DNA sequence: TGTGCCAGCAGCTTTTCGACGGCGGTGACTGAAGCTTTCTTT.

The J gene is TRBJ1-3, the V gene TRBV6-6; maybe TRBD1 (6 bases). The CDR3 loop spans 13 amino acids. Germline V gene sequence: CDR1 MNHNY, CDR2 SVGAGI (reference sequence). V was pared by 4 bases and J by 2 bases, with 6 bases between. The CDR3 coding sequence is TGTGCCAGCAGTTCAGGGGCTGGAAACACCATATATTTT. Encoded protein: CASSSGAGNTIYF.

The chain combines TRBV11-2 with TRBJ2-1; a possible D gene is TRBD2 (6 bases). The CDR3 is 14 amino acids. Germline CDR1 reads SGHAT; CDR2 reads FQNNGV. V lost 1 base to trimming and J lost 9 bases, with 13 bases between them. CDR3 nucleotides: TGTGCCAGCAGCTTAGGGAGTTGGAGGGCTGAGCAGTTCTTC. Translating gives CASSLGSWRAEQFF.

This chain joins TRBV6-5 and TRBJ2-1; D is unclear. CDR1 and CDR2 (germline): MNHEY, SVGAGI. Trimming took off 2 bases at V and 4 bases at J, with 6 bases between the two ends. This CDR3 spans 13 amino acids. CDR3 loop: CASSYMRYNEQFF. DNA of the CDR3: TGTGCCAGCAGTTACATGAGATACAATGAGCAGTTCTTC.

This chain links TRBV5-4 with TRBJ2-1; 13 nucleotides line up with TRBD2. The junction had 7 bases not matched to a gene; V was cut back by 3 bases and J by 7 bases. The CDR3 contains 16 residues. The V gene's germline CDR1 is SGHNT and CDR2 YYREEE (reference sequence). CDR3 nucleotide sequence: TGTGCCAGCAGCTCCACCCGGACTAGCGGGAGAAATGAGCAGTTCTTC. It yields the protein CASSSTRTSGRNEQFF.

The chain links TRBV20-1 to TRBJ2-7; D unclear. The CDR3 consists of 11 residues. Germline V gives CDR1 DFQATT, CDR2 SNEGSKA (reference sequence). With 6 bases removed from V and 7 bases from J, the gap between germline ends came to 13 bases. Here the CDR3 DNA reads TGCAGTGCCGGAGACGCGGAGGAGCAGTACTTC. Protein: CSAGDAEEQYF.

The rearrangement links TRBV7-2 to TRBJ1-3, with D tentatively TRBD1 (6 bases). Trimming removed 4 bases at V and 0 bases at J, with 10 bases between. Germline V gene data show CDR1 as SGHTA and CDR2 as FQGNSA. The CDR3 loop spans 15 amino acids. The CDR3 coding sequence is TGTGCCAGCAGCTGGGACACGAGCTCTGGAAACACCATATATTTT. Its protein is CASSWDTSSGNTIYF. Variable domain in full (rest from reference TRBV7-2 and TRBJ1-3): GAGVSQSPSNKVTEKGKDVELRCDPISGHTALYWYRQSLGQGLEFLIYFQGNSAPDKSGLPSDRFSAERTGGSVSTLTIQRTQQEDSAVYLCASSWDTSSGNTIYFGEGSWLTVV.

The chain uses TRBV7-2 and TRBJ2-5; the match to TRBD1 covers 8 bases. Germline V gene lookup returns CDR1 SGHTA and CDR2 FQGNSA. The trim removed 1 base at V and 9 bases at J, leaving 1 base unmatched. The CDR3 extends over 12 amino acids. CDR3 amino acids: CASSLDRGAQYF. In DNA form, the CDR3 reads TGTGCCAGCAGCTTAGACAGGGGGGCCCAGTACTTC.

This chain uses TRBV18 with TRBJ1-5, with TRBD1 matching over 7 bases. From germline, CDR1 is KGHSH and CDR2 LQKENI. V shed 6 bases, J shed 7 bases, and the junction held 9 bases outside the gene matches. This CDR3 region has 14 residues. The CDR3 reads CASSRGDSEQPQHF. In nucleotides, the CDR3 is TGTGCCAGCTCGCGAGGGGACAGCGAACAGCCCCAGCATTTT.